These T cell receptor beta chains were read from a single sample in a study of blood T cell repertoires in COVID-19. Data came from immunoSEQ multiplex PCR; TCRdb stores just in-frame clones and leaves some out. Of around 620,000 clones detected, over 80% appear once; the ten largest clones hold more than 0.25%. Sequencing was carried out using peripheral blood. The receptors shown here come from a woman younger than 30 with acute or convalescent COVID-19. Both conserved end residues are part of each CDR3. The order of the fields is V gene, D gene, clone size, J gene, CDR3 DNA, CDR3 protein. A D gene is named only where the DNA matches it firmly. Only part of the rows carry a size: once, few, many, or a class if the clone is expanded.

V: TRBV7-4; D: TRBD1; size: .; J: TRBJ1-3; DNA: TGTGCCAGCAGCCCTACAGGGGTCTCCTCTGGAAACACCATATATTTT; CDR3: CASSPTGVSSGNTIYF
V: TRBV9; D: TRBD1; size: .; J: TRBJ1-1; DNA: TGTGCCAGCAGCGTAGGTTCAGGGGGATTGAGGGCTGAAGCTTTCTTT; CDR3: CASSVGSGGLRAEAFF
V: TRBV2; D: .; size: .; J: TRBJ1-2; DNA: TGTGCCAGCAGCGCCGGGGGAGGCTATGGCTACACCTTC; CDR3: CASSAGGGYGYTF
V: TRBV24-1; D: .; size: .; J: TRBJ1-2; DNA: TGTGCCACCAGTGATTCATCGGAGACCTACTATGGCTACACCTTC; CDR3: CATSDSSETYYGYTF
V: TRBV15; D: .; size: .; J: TRBJ1-6; DNA: TGTGCCACCCTATCGACAGATGCCTCACCCCTCCACTTT; CDR3: CATLSTDASPLHF
V: TRBV5-6; D: .; size: .; J: TRBJ1-2; DNA: TGTGCCAGCAGCTTGGGTGTCCAGGGGACCTATGGCTACACCTTC; CDR3: CASSLGVQGTYGYTF
V: TRBV6-5; D: .; size: .; J: TRBJ1-1; DNA: TGTGCCAGCAGCATGGAGGGAGCTGAAGCTTTCTTT; CDR3: CASSMEGAEAFF
V: TRBV14; D: .; size: .; J: TRBJ1-2; DNA: TGTGCCAGCAGCAACGACAGATTCTATGGCTACACCTTC; CDR3: CASSNDRFYGYTF
V: TRBV7-9; D: .; size: .; J: TRBJ1-3; DNA: TGTGCCAGCAGTCGACAGAACTCTGGAAACACCATATATTTT; CDR3: CASSRQNSGNTIYF
V: TRBV6-2/TRBV6-3; D: .; size: .; J: TRBJ2-3; DNA: TGTGCCAGCAGCCTACCCCTGGGACACGGGGCGATAGATACGCAGTATTTT; CDR3: CASSLPLGHGAIDTQYF
V: TRBV19; D: TRBD1; size: .; J: TRBJ1-1; DNA: TGTGCCAGTAGTGTGGGACAGGGACTAACTGAAGCTTTCTTT; CDR3: CASSVGQGLTEAFF
V: TRBV5-1; D: .; size: .; J: TRBJ1-3; DNA: TGCGCCAGCAGCCAGGGTTGGTCCGGAAACACCATATATTTT; CDR3: CASSQGWSGNTIYF
V: TRBV7-9; D: .; size: .; J: TRBJ2-7; DNA: TGTGCCAGCAGCTTCGGAGCAGCTAACTACGAGCAGTACTTC; CDR3: CASSFGAANYEQYF
V: TRBV12-3/TRBV12-4; D: .; size: .; J: TRBJ1-5; DNA: TGTGCCAGCAGTATCGCGAGAGATCAGCCCCAGCATTTT; CDR3: CASSIARDQPQHF
V: TRBV5-1; D: TRBD1; size: few; J: TRBJ1-2; DNA: TGCGCCAAACGGTACAAGACAGGGAGGTGGGACACCTTC; CDR3: CAKRYKTGRWDTF
V: TRBV5-1; D: .; size: .; J: TRBJ1-2; DNA: TGCGCCAGCAGCTTGTTCGGACAGGGCTACACCTTC; CDR3: CASSLFGQGYTF
V: TRBV4-1; D: .; size: .; J: TRBJ1-6; DNA: TGCGCCAGCAGCCCTTTGGAGGGAAGGGATAATTCACCCCTCCACTTT; CDR3: CASSPLEGRDNSPLHF
V: TRBV4-3; D: TRBD2; size: .; J: TRBJ2-1; DNA: TGCGCCAGCAGCCAAGATCCCCCTACCGGGACTAGCGGGAGCAATGAGCAGTTCTTC; CDR3: CASSQDPPTGTSGSNEQFF
V: TRBV5-1; D: TRBD1; size: .; J: TRBJ2-1; DNA: TGCGCCAGCAGCCAGGGGACAGGGGGGATTGTCGATGAGCAGTTCTTC; CDR3: CASSQGTGGIVDEQFF
V: TRBV9; D: .; size: once; J: TRBJ1-6; DNA: TGTGCCAGCAGCGTAGATACAGGGTTATCACCCCTCCACTTT; CDR3: CASSVDTGLSPLHF
V: TRBV2; D: TRBD1; size: .; J: TRBJ1-2; DNA: TGTGCCAGCAGTGATGGGGACAGGGGCTATGGCTACACCTTC; CDR3: CASSDGDRGYGYTF
V: TRBV27; D: .; size: few; J: TRBJ2-7; DNA: TGTGCCAGCAGTTCCGGGACTGGGCTTTACTTC; CDR3: CASSSGTGLYF
V: TRBV5-1; D: .; size: .; J: TRBJ1-6; DNA: TGCGCCAGCAGCTCAGGGTCCCATAATTCACCCCTCCACTTT; CDR3: CASSSGSHNSPLHF
V: TRBV18; D: .; size: .; J: TRBJ1-4; DNA: TGTGCCAGCTCACCGGGGCAGGGCAATGAAAAACTGTTTTTT; CDR3: CASSPGQGNEKLFF
V: TRBV13; D: TRBD1; size: .; J: TRBJ1-2; DNA: TGTGCCAGCAGCTTAGGCCGGGACAGCTATGGCTACACCTTC; CDR3: CASSLGRDSYGYTF
V: TRBV14; D: .; size: .; J: TRBJ1-5; DNA: TGTGCCAGCAGCCTGGCAGGTACAGGCAATCAGCCCCAGCATTTT; CDR3: CASSLAGTGNQPQHF
V: TRBV6-1; D: .; size: .; J: TRBJ1-6; DNA: TGTGCCAGCAGTGAGAGAGTGGAGGGTCGTAATTCACCCCTCCACTTT; CDR3: CASSERVEGRNSPLHF
V: TRBV6-5; D: TRBD1; size: .; J: TRBJ1-2; DNA: TGTGCCAGCAGTTACCACAGGGGTCCTGGCTACACCTTC; CDR3: CASSYHRGPGYTF
V: TRBV19; D: .; size: .; J: TRBJ1-2; DNA: TGTGCCAGTAGTCAGGGGTGGGGTGGCTACACCTTC; CDR3: CASSQGWGGYTF
V: TRBV21-1; D: .; size: .; J: TRBJ2-1; DNA: TGTGCCAGCAGCAAAGCGTACCGTCAGGGGTTGAATGAGCAGTTCTTC; CDR3: CASSKAYRQGLNEQFF
V: TRBV3-1/TRBV3-2; D: TRBD1; size: few; J: TRBJ1-3; DNA: TGTGCCAGCAGGCAACCCAGGGGGCGGCCTCCTGGAAACACCATATATTTT; CDR3: CASRQPRGRPPGNTIYF
V: TRBV27; D: .; size: .; J: TRBJ1-5; DNA: TGTGCCAGCAGTTTAGCCGGGGTTAGCAATCAGCCCCAGCATTTT; CDR3: CASSLAGVSNQPQHF
V: TRBV4-1; D: TRBD1; size: once; J: TRBJ1-2; DNA: TGCGCCAGCAGCCAGGAGGACAGGGACCTCTATGGCTACACCTTC; CDR3: CASSQEDRDLYGYTF
V: TRBV19; D: .; size: .; J: TRBJ1-1; DNA: TGTGCCAGTAGTATAGGGTGGGGGGTAAAGGTAGGGACTGAAGCTTTCTTT; CDR3: CASSIGWGVKVGTEAFF
V: TRBV15; D: .; size: .; J: TRBJ1-1; DNA: TGTGCCACCAGCAGCGGGGTGGACACTGAAGCTTTCTTT; CDR3: CATSSGVDTEAFF
V: TRBV2; D: TRBD1; size: .; J: TRBJ1-1; DNA: TGTGCCAGCTCAAACAGGGGCCGAGGTGAAGCTTTCTTT; CDR3: CASSNRGRGEAFF
V: TRBV7-8; D: .; size: once; J: TRBJ1-5; DNA: TGTGCCAGCAGCCCTAGGACAGCCTCAAATAGCAATCAGCCCCAGCATTTT; CDR3: CASSPRTASNSNQPQHF
V: TRBV19; D: TRBD1; size: .; J: TRBJ1-2; DNA: TGTGCCAGTAGTCTACGACAGGGGCCCCTCTTTGGCTACACCTTC; CDR3: CASSLRQGPLFGYTF
V: TRBV5-1; D: TRBD2; size: once; J: TRBJ2-1; DNA: TGCGCCAGCAGCCCTTTAGCGGGGGCCGACAATGAGCAGTTCTTC; CDR3: CASSPLAGADNEQFF
V: TRBV19; D: TRBD1; size: .; J: TRBJ2-1; DNA: TGTGCCAGTAGTAAGGGGGCCACCTACAATGAGCAGTTCTTC; CDR3: CASSKGATYNEQFF
V: TRBV10-1; D: .; size: .; J: TRBJ2-2; DNA: TGCGCCAGAAACATTCCCGTTTCCTGCGGCGGGGAGCTGTTTTTT; CDR3: CARNIPVSCGGELFF
V: TRBV6-2/TRBV6-3; D: .; size: .; J: TRBJ2-7; DNA: TGTGCCAGCAGTTACGTCGGGCGGGGGCCGTCTTACGAGCAGTACTTC; CDR3: CASSYVGRGPSYEQYF
V: TRBV6-5; D: .; size: .; J: TRBJ1-2; DNA: TGTGCCAGCGGCCCACTTCCAGGGCCCTATGGCTACACCTTC; CDR3: CASGPLPGPYGYTF
V: TRBV11-2; D: .; size: .; J: TRBJ1-1; DNA: TGTGCCAGCAGCTCCCTGGACTTACCCTACAACACTGAAGCTTTCTTT; CDR3: CASSSLDLPYNTEAFF
V: TRBV12-5; D: .; size: .; J: TRBJ1-1; DNA: TGTGCTAGTGGTTTGGTAAACAGAAACACTGAAGCTTTCTTT; CDR3: CASGLVNRNTEAFF
V: TRBV4-1; D: .; size: .; J: TRBJ1-1; DNA: TGCGCCAGCAGCCGTGCGCTGGACACTGAAGCTTTCTTT; CDR3: CASSRALDTEAFF
V: TRBV19; D: .; size: .; J: TRBJ1-3; DNA: TGTGCCAGTAGTTCCGTGAGGGACTCTGGAAACACCATATATTTT; CDR3: CASSSVRDSGNTIYF
V: TRBV2; D: .; size: .; J: TRBJ1-1; DNA: TGTGCCAGCGGACTAGGTAGTACTGAAGCTTTCTTT; CDR3: CASGLGSTEAFF
V: TRBV2; D: .; size: .; J: TRBJ2-1; DNA: TGTGCCAGCAACCCGGAGTACAATGAGCAGTTCTTC; CDR3: CASNPEYNEQFF
V: TRBV14; D: TRBD1; size: .; J: TRBJ1-1; DNA: TGTGCCAGCAGCCAAACAGGGGCCACTGAAGCTTTCTTT; CDR3: CASSQTGATEAFF
V: TRBV7-9; D: .; size: once; J: TRBJ1-2; DNA: TGTGCCAGCAGCTTTCAGGGTTCCGGCAATGGCTACACCTTC; CDR3: CASSFQGSGNGYTF
V: TRBV7-9; D: .; size: .; J: TRBJ2-2; DNA: TGTGCCAGCAGCTGGACTACTTGGGGGACCGGGGAGCTGTTTTTT; CDR3: CASSWTTWGTGELFF
V: TRBV5-4; D: .; size: .; J: TRBJ2-7; DNA: TGTGCCAGCAGCTTAGACAGAGCTCTCTCCTACGAGCAGTACTTC; CDR3: CASSLDRALSYEQYF
V: TRBV3-1/TRBV3-2; D: TRBD1; size: .; J: TRBJ2-1; DNA: TGTGCCAGCAGCCATCGGACAGGGGGAATCAATGAGCAGTTCTTC; CDR3: CASSHRTGGINEQFF
V: TRBV6-5; D: .; size: once; J: TRBJ1-2; DNA: TGTGCCAGCAGTTACTCAGGGGTTTATGGCTACACCTTC; CDR3: CASSYSGVYGYTF